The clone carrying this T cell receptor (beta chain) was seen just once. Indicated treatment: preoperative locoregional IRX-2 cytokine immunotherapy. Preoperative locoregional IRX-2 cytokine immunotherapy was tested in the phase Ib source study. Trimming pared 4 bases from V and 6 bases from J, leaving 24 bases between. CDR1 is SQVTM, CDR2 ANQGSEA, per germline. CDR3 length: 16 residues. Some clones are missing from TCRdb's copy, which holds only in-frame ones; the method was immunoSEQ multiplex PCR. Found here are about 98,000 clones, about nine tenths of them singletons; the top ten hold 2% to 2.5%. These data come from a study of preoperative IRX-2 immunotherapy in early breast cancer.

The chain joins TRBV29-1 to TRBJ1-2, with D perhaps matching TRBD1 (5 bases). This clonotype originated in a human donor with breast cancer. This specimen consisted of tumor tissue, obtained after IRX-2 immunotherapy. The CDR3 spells CSVGGTQEYIGNGYTF. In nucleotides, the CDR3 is TGCAGCGTTGGGGGGACCCAGGAGTACATAGGGAATGGCTACACCTTC.